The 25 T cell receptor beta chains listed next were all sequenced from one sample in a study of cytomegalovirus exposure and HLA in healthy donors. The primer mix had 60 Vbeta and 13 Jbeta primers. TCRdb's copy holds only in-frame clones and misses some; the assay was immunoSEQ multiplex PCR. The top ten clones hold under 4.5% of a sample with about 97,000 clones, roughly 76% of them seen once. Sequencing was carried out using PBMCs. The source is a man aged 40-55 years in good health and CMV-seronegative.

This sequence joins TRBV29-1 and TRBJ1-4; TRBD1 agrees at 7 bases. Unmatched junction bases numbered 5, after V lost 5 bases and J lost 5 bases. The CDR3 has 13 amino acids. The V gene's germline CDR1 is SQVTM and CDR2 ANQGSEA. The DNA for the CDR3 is TGCAGCGTTCTACAGGGGTTCAATGAAAAACTGTTTTTT. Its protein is CSVLQGFNEKLFF.

The CDR3 region has the DNA TGTGCCAGCAGTGAATACGGGGTCAATCAGCCCCAGCATTTT. This gives the protein CASSEYGVNQPQHF. The chain is built from TRBV6-1 and TRBJ1-5; D not certain. The CDR3 loop spans 14 amino acids. V lost 2 bases to trimming and J lost 3 bases, with 8 bases between them. Germline CDR1 MNHNS, CDR2 SASEGT.

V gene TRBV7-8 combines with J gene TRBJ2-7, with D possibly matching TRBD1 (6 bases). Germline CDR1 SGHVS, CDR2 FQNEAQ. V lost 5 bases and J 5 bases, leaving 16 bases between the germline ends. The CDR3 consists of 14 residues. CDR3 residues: CASSTKTGRNEQYF. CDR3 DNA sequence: TGTGCCAGCAGCACAAAGACAGGCCGCAACGAGCAGTACTTC.

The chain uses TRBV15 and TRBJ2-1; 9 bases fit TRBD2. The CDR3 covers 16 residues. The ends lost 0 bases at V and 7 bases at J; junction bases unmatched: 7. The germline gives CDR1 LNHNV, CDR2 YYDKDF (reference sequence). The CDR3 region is CATSRDPAGGPNEQFF. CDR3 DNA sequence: TGTGCCACCAGCAGAGATCCCGCGGGGGGGCCGAATGAGCAGTTCTTC.

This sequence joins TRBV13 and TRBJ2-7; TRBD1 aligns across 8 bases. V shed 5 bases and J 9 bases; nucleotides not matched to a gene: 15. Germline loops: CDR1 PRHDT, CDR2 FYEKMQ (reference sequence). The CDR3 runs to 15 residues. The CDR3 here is CASSTRGIGQGGQYF. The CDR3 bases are TGTGCCAGCAGCACCAGGGGGATCGGACAGGGCGGGCAGTACTTC.

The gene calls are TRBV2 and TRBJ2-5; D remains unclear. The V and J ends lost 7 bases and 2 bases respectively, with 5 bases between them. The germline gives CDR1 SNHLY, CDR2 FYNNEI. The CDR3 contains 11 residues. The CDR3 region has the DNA TGTGCCAGCAATAAACAAGAGACCCAGTACTTC. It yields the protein CASNKQETQYF.

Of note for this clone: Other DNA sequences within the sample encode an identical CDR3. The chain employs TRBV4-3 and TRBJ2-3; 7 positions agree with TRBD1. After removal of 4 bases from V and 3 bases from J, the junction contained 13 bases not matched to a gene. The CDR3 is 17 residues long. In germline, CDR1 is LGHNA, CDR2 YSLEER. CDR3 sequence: CASSLHLTGERTDTQYF. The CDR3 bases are TGCGCCAGCAGCCTGCACCTTACAGGGGAAAGGACAGATACGCAGTATTTT.

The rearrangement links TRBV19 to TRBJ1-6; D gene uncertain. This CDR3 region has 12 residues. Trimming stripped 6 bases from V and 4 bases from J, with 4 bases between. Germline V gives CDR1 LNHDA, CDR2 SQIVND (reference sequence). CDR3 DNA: TGTGCCAGTAGGCGTTATAATTCACCCCTCCACTTT. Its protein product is CASRRYNSPLHF.

CDR3 protein: CASSQPHAESGANVLTF. CDR3 sequence (DNA): TGTGCCAGCAGCCAACCCCATGCGGAGTCTGGGGCCAACGTCCTGACTTTC. The chain is built from TRBV4-2 and TRBJ2-6, with D uncertain. The germline CDR1 and CDR2 sequences are LGHNA and YNFKEQ. Trimming shortened V by 2 bases and J by 1 base, and 12 bases separated the two germline ends. This CDR3 has 17 residues.

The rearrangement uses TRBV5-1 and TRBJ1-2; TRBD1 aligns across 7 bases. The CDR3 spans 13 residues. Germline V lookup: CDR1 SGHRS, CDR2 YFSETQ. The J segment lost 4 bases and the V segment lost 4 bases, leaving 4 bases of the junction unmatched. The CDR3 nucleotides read TGCGCCAGCAGCGCAGACAGGGTCTATGGCTACACCTTC. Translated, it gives CASSADRVYGYTF.

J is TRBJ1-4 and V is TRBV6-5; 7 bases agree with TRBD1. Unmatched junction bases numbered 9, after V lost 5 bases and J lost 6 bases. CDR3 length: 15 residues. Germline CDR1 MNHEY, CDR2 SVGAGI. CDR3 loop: CASSQIRGRDEKLFF. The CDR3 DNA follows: TGTGCCAGCAGTCAGATAAGGGGGCGGGATGAAAAACTGTTTTTT.

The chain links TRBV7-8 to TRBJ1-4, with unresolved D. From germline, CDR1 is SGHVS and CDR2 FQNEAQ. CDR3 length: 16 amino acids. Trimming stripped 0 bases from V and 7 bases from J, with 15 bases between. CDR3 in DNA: TGTGCCAGCAGCTTAGCTGGCCGTCAGGCGCCTGAAAAACTGTTTTTT. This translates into CASSLAGRQAPEKLFF.

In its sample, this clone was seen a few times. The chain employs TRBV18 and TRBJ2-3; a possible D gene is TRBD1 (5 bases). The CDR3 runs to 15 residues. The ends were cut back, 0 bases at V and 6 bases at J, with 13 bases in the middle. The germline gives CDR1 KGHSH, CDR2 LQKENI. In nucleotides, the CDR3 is TGTGCCAGCTCACCACCGCAGGGCTTGGGGGATACGCAGTATTTT. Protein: CASSPPQGLGDTQYF.

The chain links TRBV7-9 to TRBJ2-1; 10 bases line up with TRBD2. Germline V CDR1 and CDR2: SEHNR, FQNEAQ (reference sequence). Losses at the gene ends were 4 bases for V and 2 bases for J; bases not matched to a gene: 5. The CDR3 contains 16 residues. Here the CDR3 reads CASSSRTSGAYNEQFF. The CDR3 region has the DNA TGTGCCAGCAGCTCCAGGACTAGCGGAGCCTACAATGAGCAGTTCTTC.

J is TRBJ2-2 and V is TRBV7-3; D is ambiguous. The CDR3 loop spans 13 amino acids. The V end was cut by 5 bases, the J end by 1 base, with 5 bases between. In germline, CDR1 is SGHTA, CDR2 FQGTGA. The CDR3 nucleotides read TGTGCCAGCAGCCCCCGGAACACCGGGGAGCTGTTTTTT. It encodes CASSPRNTGELFF.

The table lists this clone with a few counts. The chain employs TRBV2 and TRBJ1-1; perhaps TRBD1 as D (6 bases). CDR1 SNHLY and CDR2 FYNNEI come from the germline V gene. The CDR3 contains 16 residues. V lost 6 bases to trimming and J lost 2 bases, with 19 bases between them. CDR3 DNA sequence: TGTGCCAGCAGCGTTTCCACGGGACACCAAAACACTGAAGCTTTCTTT. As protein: CASSVSTGHQNTEAFF. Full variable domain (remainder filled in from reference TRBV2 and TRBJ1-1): EPEVTQTPSHQVTQMGQEVILRCVPISNHLYFYWYRQILGQKVEFLVSFYNNEISEKSEIFDDQFSVERPDGSNFTLKIRSTKLEDSAMYFCASSVSTGHQNTEAFFGQGTRLTVV.

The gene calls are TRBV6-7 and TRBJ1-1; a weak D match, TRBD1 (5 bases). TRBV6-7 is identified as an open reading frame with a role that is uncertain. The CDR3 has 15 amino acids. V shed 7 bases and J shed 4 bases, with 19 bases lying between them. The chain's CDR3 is CASNSSGGVITEAFF. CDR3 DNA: TGTGCCAGCAACTCCTCGGGGGGGGTTATCACTGAAGCTTTCTTT.

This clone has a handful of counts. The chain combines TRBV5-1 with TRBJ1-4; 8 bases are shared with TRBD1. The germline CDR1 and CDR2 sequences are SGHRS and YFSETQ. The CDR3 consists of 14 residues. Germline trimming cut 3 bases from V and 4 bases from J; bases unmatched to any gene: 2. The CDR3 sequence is CASSWTGNNEKLFF. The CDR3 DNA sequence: TGCGCCAGCAGCTGGACAGGGAATAATGAAAAACTGTTTTTT.

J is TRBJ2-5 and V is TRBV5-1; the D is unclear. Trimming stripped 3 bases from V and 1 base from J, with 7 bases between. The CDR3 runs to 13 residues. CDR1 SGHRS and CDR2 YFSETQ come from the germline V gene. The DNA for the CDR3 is TGCGCCAGCAGCTATTACGGCCAAGAGACCCAGTACTTC. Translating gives CASSYYGQETQYF.

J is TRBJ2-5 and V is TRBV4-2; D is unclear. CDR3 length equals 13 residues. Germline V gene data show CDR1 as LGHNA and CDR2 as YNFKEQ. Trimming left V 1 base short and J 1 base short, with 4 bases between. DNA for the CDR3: TGTGCCAGCAGCCAAGGACTCCAAGAGACCCAGTACTTC. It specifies CASSQGLQETQYF.

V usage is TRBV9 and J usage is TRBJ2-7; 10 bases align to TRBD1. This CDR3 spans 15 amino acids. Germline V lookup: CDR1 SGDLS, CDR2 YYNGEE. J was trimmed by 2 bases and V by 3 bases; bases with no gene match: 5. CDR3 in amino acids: CASSAGTGDTYEQYF. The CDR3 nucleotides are TGTGCCAGCAGCGCCGGGACAGGGGATACCTACGAGCAGTACTTC.

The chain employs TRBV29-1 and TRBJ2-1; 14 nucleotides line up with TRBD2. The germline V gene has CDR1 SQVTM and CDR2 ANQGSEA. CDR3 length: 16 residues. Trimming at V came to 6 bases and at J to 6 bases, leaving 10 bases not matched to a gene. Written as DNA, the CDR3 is TGCAGCGTCTCGACTAGCGGGGGGGGTGAAGGCAATGAGCAGTTCTTC. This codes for CSVSTSGGGEGNEQFF.

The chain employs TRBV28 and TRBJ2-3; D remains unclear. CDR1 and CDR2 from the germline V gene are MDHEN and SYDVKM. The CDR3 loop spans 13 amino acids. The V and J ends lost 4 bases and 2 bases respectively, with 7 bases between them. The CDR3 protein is CASSSDNTDTQYF. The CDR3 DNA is TGTGCCAGCAGTTCAGACAACACAGATACGCAGTATTTT.

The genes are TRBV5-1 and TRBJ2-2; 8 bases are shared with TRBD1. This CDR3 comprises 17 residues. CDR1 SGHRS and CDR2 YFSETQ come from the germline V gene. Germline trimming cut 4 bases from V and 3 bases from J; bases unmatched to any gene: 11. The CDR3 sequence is CASSLGAGGADTGELFF. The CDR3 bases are TGCGCCAGCAGCCTGGGGGCAGGGGGCGCGGACACCGGGGAGCTGTTTTTT.

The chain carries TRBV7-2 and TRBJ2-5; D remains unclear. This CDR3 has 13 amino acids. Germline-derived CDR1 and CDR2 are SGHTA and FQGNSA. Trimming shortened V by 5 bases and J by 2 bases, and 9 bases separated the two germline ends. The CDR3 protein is CASSKQVQETQYF. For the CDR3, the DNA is TGTGCCAGCAGCAAACAAGTACAAGAGACCCAGTACTTC.